This T cell receptor (beta chain) was sequenced for a study of cytomegalovirus exposure and HLA in healthy donors. Study-wide points: Fewer than 20,000 TCR beta sequences were associated with HLA alleles at 0.05 false discovery rate in a later analysis. Later analysis placed DRB1 highest and HLA-C lowest in TCR association rates, which differed by HLA locus.

V lost 0 bases to trimming and J lost 6 bases, with 15 bases between them. Germline CDR1 SGHDN, CDR2 FVKESK. CDR3 length: 15 residues. The PCR made use of 60 Vbeta and 13 Jbeta primers. The data were produced by immunoSEQ multiplex PCR, yet TCRdb's version contains in-frame clones alone and is incomplete. Altogether tens of thousands of clones are present, 74% being singletons, with the ten largest covering roughly 6.1%. This clone is a singleton in its sample. As yet, its antigen is unknown. This receptor was identified in a woman aged 45-60 years in good health and CMV-seropositive. Input material: PBMCs. The rearrangement links TRBV14 to TRBJ2-7; unclear D gene. CDR3 amino acids: CASSQDVALAAEQYF. CDR3 nucleotides: TGTGCCAGCAGCCAAGATGTTGCCCTTGCGGCCGAGCAGTACTTC.